Following are 15 T cell receptor beta chains from one sample sequenced in a study of control samples from healthy donors and cancer patients. The method was immunoSEQ multiplex PCR; TCRdb's version includes in-frame clones alone and lacks a portion of them. The table has 85,000 to 90,000 clones, more than 70% seen once. Specimen: blood. These TCRs come from a woman between 35 and 50 years old in good health.

The genes are TRBV10-3 and TRBJ1-1, with D unresolved. V dropped 2 bases and J dropped 9 bases, with 13 bases sitting between them. Germline CDR1 ENHRY, CDR2 SYGVKD. The CDR3 sequence is 13 residues long. CDR3 in amino acids: CAISEDPQTQAFF. The CDR3 DNA reads TGTGCCATCAGTGAGGATCCCCAGACCCAAGCTTTCTTT.

The chain carries TRBV7-3 and TRBJ2-6; 12 positions match TRBD1. V lost 5 bases to trimming and J lost 6 bases; unmatched junction nucleotides: 2. The germline V gene encodes CDR1 SGHTA and CDR2 FQGTGA. CDR3 length: 15 residues. The CDR3 bases are TGTGCCAGCAGCGGGACAGGGGGCCAGGCCAACGTCCTGACTTTC. This translates into CASSGTGGQANVLTF.

The chain couples TRBV15 to TRBJ1-2; possible D gene TRBD1, 6 bases. In germline, CDR1 is LNHNV, CDR2 YYDKDF (reference sequence). The CDR3 runs 15 residues. V was pared by 5 bases and J by 4 bases, with 17 bases between. The CDR3 region has the DNA TGTGCCACCAGCCCAGAAGGCGGACAGCTCTATGGCTACACCTTC. Amino acid sequence: CATSPEGGQLYGYTF.

The V call is TRBV5-1, the J call TRBJ1-2, with D possibly matching TRBD1 (6 bases). Germline V gene sequence: CDR1 SGHRS, CDR2 YFSETQ. V shed 4 bases and J shed 3 bases, with 10 bases lying between them. The CDR3 totals 13 residues. The CDR3 loop is CASSPQGYYGYTF. CDR3 nucleotide sequence: TGCGCCAGCAGCCCGCAGGGGTACTATGGCTACACCTTC.

This clone was seen once. The chain is built from TRBV6-5 and TRBJ2-5, with a possible D match to TRBD2 (5 bases). Germline assignment: CDR1 MNHEY and CDR2 SVGAGI. Deletions cut 10 bases from V and 4 bases from J, with 19 bases between. The CDR3 is made up of 14 amino acids. As DNA, the CDR3 is TGTGCCACCCAGGTCCGGGGATGGGGAGAGACCCAGTACTTC. The encoded protein is CATQVRGWGETQYF.

The chain employs TRBV6-1 and TRBJ1-3; 10 nucleotides agree with TRBD1. The germline V gene has CDR1 MNHNS and CDR2 SASEGT. This CDR3 region has 16 residues. V dropped 4 bases and J dropped 3; count of bases not matched to a gene: 6. CDR3 coding DNA: TGTGCCAGCAGTGGACGACAGGGGGCGATTGGAAACACCATATATTTT. This translates into CASSGRQGAIGNTIYF.

This chain joins TRBV7-2 and TRBJ2-2; D remains unclear. The CDR3 contains 12 residues. Germline V gives CDR1 SGHTA, CDR2 FQGNSA. Trimming removed 6 bases from V and 0 bases from J, with 2 bases in between. The CDR3, as DNA: TGTGCCAGCAGACCGAACACCGGGGAGCTGTTTTTT. The encoded protein is CASRPNTGELFF.

The CDR3 protein is CASSVTGNSPLHF. The DNA of the CDR3 is TGTGCCAGCAGCGTCACAGGGAATTCACCCCTCCACTTT. This sequence joins TRBV7-2 and TRBJ1-6; a possible D gene is TRBD1 (6 bases). From germline, CDR1 is SGHTA and CDR2 FQGNSA. Trimming took 5 bases from V and 7 from J, leaving 9 bases between them. The CDR3 has 13 residues.

This rearrangement joins TRBV19 to TRBJ2-1; D call uncertain. Trimming removed 6 bases from V and 10 bases from J, with 10 bases in between. CDR1 and CDR2 (germline): LNHDA, SQIVND (reference sequence). This CDR3 comprises 11 residues. DNA of the CDR3: TGTGCCAGTAGCCCCGGCTACGAGCAGTTCTTC. It yields the protein CASSPGYEQFF.

This clone was detected only a few times. The chain recombines TRBV12-5 with TRBJ1-5, with 7 bases fitting TRBD1. J was trimmed by 3 bases and V by 0 bases; bases with no gene match: 11. CDR3 size: 18 residues. Germline V gene data show CDR1 as LGHNT and CDR2 as FRNRAP. CDR3: CASGLVNLTGLVNQPQHF. The CDR3 region has the DNA TGTGCTAGTGGTTTGGTAAACCTGACAGGGCTGGTCAATCAGCCCCAGCATTTT. The complete variable domain, with remaining parts taken from reference TRBV12-5 and TRBJ1-5, reads DARVTQTPRHKVTEMGQEVTMRCQPILGHNTVFWYRQTMMQGLELLAYFRNRAPLDDSGMPKDRFSAEMPDATLATLKIQPSEPRDSAVYFCASGLVNLTGLVNQPQHFGDGTRLSIL.

This chain links TRBV5-1 with TRBJ2-1; 10 positions match TRBD1. The CDR3 has 15 amino acids. J lost 6 bases, V lost 5 bases, and 8 bases had no gene match. In germline, CDR1 is SGHRS, CDR2 YFSETQ. CDR3 DNA sequence: TGCGCCAGCAGTCCTGACAGGGGGCTCGTCAATGAGCAGTTCTTC. This sequence encodes CASSPDRGLVNEQFF.

The V and J genes are TRBV2 and TRBJ1-6; D gene uncertain. CDR1 and CDR2 (germline): SNHLY, FYNNEI. V was shortened by 6 bases and J by 10 bases, with 10 bases between the two germline ends. The length of the CDR3 is 12 residues. The CDR3 here is CASRQEASPLHF. The CDR3 coding sequence is TGTGCCAGCAGGCAGGAGGCCTCACCCCTCCACTTT.

The chain couples TRBV12-3 or TRBV12-4 to TRBJ1-1; TRBD1 agrees at 7 bases. The V and J ends lost 7 bases and 11 bases, in that order; junction bases with no gene match: 4. There are 10 residues in the CDR3. This chain's CDR3 is CASKGQEAFF. The DNA for the CDR3 is TGTGCCAGCAAAGGACAGGAGGCTTTCTTT.

This chain uses TRBV6-5 with TRBJ1-2; D not certain. V shed 4 bases and J shed 1 base, with 10 bases lying between them. The CDR3 has 14 residues. From germline, CDR1 is MNHEY and CDR2 SVGAGI. The CDR3 sequence is CASSSPRFNYGYTF. The CDR3 DNA follows: TGTGCCAGCAGTTCCCCCAGGTTTAACTATGGCTACACCTTC.

This clone was observed once. J is TRBJ1-2 and V is TRBV7-9; possible D gene TRBD1, 5 bases. V shed 4 bases and J shed 0 bases, with 21 bases lying between them. Germline CDR1 and CDR2: SEHNR and FQNEAQ (reference sequence). The CDR3 runs 18 residues. CDR3 in amino acids: CASSSPGRDLLANYGYTF. The DNA of the CDR3 is TGTGCCAGCAGCTCCCCCGGTAGGGACCTTCTAGCTAACTATGGCTACACCTTC.